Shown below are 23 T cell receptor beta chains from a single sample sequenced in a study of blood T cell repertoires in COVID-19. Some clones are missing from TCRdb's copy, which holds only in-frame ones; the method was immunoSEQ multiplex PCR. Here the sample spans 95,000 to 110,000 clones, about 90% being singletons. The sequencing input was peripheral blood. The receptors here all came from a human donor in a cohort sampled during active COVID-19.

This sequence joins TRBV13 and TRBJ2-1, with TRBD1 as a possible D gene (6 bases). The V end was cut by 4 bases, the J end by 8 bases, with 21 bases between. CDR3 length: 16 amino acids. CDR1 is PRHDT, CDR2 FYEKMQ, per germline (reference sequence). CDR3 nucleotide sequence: TGTGCCAGCAGCTCGACATCCCAGGGGATGCTCTATGAGCAGTTCTTC. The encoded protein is CASSSTSQGMLYEQFF. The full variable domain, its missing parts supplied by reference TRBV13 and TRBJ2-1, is AAGVIQSPRHLIKEKRETATLKCYPIPRHDTVYWYQQGPGQDPQFLISFYEKMQSDKGSIPDRFSAQQFSDYHSELNMSSLELGDSALYFCASSSTSQGMLYEQFFGPGTRLTVL.

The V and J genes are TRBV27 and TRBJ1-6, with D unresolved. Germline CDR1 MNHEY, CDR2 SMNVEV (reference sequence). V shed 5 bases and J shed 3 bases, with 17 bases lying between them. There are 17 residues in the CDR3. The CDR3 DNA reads TGTGCCAGCAGTCCACTCCGGGAAGTTCACTATAATTCACCCCTCCACTTT. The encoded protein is CASSPLREVHYNSPLHF.

The CDR3 sequence is CASSLQGRGQPQHF. In DNA, the CDR3 is TGCGCCAGCAGCTTACAGGGAAGAGGGCAGCCCCAGCATTTT. J is TRBJ1-5 and V is TRBV5-1; D is possibly TRBD1 (6 bases). The CDR3 is 14 amino acids. V was cut by 2 bases and J by 7 bases, with 13 bases left in between. Germline V gene data show CDR1 as SGHRS and CDR2 as YFSETQ.

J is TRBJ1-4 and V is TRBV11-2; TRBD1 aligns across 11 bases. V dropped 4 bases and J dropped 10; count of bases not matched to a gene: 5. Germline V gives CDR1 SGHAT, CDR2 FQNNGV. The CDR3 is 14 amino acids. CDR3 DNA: TGTGCCAGCAGCTACGGGACAGGGGGAACAAAACTGTTTTTT. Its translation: CASSYGTGGTKLFF.

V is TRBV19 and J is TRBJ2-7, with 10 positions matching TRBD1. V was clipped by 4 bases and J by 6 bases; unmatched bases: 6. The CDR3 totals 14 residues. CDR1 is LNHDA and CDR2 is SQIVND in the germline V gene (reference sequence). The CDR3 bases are TGTGCCAGTAGTAGCCGGGACAGGGGACCCGAGCAGTACTTC. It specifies CASSSRDRGPEQYF. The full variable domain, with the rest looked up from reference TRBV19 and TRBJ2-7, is DGGITQSPKYLFRKEGQNVTLSCEQNLNHDAMYWYRQDPGQGLRLIYYSQIVNDFQKGDIAEGYSVSREKKESFPLTVTSAQKNPTAFYLCASSSRDRGPEQYFGPGTRLTVT.

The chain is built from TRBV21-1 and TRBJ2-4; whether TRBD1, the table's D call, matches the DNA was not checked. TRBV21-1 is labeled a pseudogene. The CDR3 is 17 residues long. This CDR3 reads CARAWRGQGCAKNIQYF. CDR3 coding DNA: TGTGCCAGAGCCTGGCGGGGACAGGGGTGTGCCAAAAACATTCAGTACTTC.

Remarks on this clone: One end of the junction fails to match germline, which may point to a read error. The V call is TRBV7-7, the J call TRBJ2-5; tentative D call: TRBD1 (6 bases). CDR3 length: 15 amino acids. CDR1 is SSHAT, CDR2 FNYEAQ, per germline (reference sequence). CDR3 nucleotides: TGTGCTAGCAGCTTAGTTTCGGACAGCCAAGAGACCCAGTACTTC. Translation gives CASSLVSDSQETQYF.

CDR3 loop: CASARDFPEQYF. The CDR3 DNA is TGTGCCAGCGCTCGGGATTTTCCCGAGCAGTACTTC. The V call is TRBV11-2, the J call TRBJ2-7; a possible D gene is TRBD2 (5 bases). CDR1 is SGHAT, CDR2 FQNNGV, per germline. Between the trimmed V and J ends, which lost 8 bases and 6 bases, there was a span of 14 bases. There are 12 residues in the CDR3.

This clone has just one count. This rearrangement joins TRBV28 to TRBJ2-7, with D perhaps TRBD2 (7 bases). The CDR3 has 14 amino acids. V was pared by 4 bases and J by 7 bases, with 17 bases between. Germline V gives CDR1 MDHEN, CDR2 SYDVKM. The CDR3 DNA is TGTGCCAGCAGTTACCCGGGGGGCCTGGAAGAGCAGTACTTC. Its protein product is CASSYPGGLEEQYF.

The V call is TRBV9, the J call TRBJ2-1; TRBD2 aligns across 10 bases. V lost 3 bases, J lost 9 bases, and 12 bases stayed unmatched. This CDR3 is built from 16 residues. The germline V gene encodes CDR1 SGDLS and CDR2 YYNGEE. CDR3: CASSARTSGPQGEQFF. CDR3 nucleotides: TGTGCCAGCAGCGCGCGGACTAGCGGTCCGCAGGGTGAGCAGTTCTTC.

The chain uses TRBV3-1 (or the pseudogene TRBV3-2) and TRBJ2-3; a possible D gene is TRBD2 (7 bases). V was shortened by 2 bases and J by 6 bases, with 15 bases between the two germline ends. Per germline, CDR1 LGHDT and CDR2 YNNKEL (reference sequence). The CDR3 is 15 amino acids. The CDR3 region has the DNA TGTGCCAGCAGCCAATTCTCGGGGGGCCGGGATACGCAGTATTTT. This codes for CASSQFSGGRDTQYF.

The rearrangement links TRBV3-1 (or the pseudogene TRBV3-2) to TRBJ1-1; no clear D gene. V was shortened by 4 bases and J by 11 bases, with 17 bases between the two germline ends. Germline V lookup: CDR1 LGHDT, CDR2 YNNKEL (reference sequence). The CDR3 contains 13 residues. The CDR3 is CASSRERSFGAFF. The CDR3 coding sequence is TGTGCCAGCAGCCGAGAGCGGAGTTTTGGGGCTTTCTTT.

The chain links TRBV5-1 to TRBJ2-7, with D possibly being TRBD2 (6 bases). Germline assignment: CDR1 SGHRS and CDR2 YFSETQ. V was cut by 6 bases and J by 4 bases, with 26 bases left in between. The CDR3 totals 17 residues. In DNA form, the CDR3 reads TGCGCCAGCACCCCCGCCGGATCCTATTCGGGAGTTTACGAGCAGTACTTC. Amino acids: CASTPAGSYSGVYEQYF. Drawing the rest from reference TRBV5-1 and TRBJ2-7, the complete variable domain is KAGVTQTPRYLIKTRGQQVTLSCSPISGHRSVSWYQQTPGQGLQFLFEYFSETQRNKGNFPGRFSGRQFSNSRSEMNVSTLELGDSALYLCASTPAGSYSGVYEQYFGPGTRLTVT.

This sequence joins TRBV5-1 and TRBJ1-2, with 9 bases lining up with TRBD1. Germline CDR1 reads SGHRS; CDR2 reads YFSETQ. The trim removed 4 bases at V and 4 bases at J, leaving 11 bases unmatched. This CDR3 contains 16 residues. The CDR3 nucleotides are TGCGCCAGCAGCCCGGGGTCGGACAGGGGTTCCTATGGCTACACCTTC. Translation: CASSPGSDRGSYGYTF.

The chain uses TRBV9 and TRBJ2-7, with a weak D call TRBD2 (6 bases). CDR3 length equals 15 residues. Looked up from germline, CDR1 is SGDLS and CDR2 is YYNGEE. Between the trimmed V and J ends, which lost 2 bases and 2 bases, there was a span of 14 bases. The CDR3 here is CASSVGDGGAYEQYF. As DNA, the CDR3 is TGTGCCAGCAGCGTGGGAGACGGGGGAGCCTACGAGCAGTACTTC.

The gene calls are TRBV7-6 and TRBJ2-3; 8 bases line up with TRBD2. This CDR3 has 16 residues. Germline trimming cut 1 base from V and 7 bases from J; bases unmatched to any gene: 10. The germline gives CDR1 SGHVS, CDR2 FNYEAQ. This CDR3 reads CASSLGGGRPGHTQYF. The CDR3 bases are TGTGCCAGCAGCTTAGGCGGCGGGAGGCCCGGACATACGCAGTATTTT. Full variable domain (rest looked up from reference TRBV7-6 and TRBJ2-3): GAGVSQSPRYKVTKRGQDVALRCDPISGHVSLYWYRQALGQGPEFLTYFNYEAQQDKSGLPNDRFSAERPEGSISTLTIQRTEQRDSAMYRCASSLGGGRPGHTQYFGPGTRLTVL.

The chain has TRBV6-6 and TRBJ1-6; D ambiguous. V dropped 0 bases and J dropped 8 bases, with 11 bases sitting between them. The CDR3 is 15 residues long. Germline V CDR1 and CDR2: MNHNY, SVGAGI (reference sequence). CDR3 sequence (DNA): TGTGCCAGCAGTTACTCGGGGAGGGAAGATTCACCCCTCCACTTT. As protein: CASSYSGREDSPLHF.

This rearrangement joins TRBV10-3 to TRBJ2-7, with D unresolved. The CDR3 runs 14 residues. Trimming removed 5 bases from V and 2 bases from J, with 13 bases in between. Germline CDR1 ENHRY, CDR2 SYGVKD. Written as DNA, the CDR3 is TGTGCCATCAGTATGGGCCCACCCCCCTACGAGCAGTACTTC. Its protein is CAISMGPPPYEQYF.

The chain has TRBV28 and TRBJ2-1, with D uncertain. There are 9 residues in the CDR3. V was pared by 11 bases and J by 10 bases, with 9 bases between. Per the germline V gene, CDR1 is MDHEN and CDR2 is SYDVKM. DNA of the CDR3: TGTGCCGGCTCAAAGGAGCAGTTCTTC. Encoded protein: CAGSKEQFF.

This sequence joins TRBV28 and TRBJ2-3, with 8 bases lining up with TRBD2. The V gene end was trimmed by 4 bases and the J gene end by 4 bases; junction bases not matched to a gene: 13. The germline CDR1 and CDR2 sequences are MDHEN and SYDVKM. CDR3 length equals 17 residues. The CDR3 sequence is CASSSPLGTRGPDTQYF. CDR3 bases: TGTGCCAGCAGTTCCCCCCTAGGGACTAGAGGACCAGATACGCAGTATTTT. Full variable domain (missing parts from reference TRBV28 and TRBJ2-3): DVKVTQSSRYLVKRTGEKVFLECVQDMDHENMFWYRQDPGLGLRLIYFSYDVKMKEKGDIPEGYSVSREKKERFSLILESASTNQTSMYLCASSSPLGTRGPDTQYFGPGTRLTVL.

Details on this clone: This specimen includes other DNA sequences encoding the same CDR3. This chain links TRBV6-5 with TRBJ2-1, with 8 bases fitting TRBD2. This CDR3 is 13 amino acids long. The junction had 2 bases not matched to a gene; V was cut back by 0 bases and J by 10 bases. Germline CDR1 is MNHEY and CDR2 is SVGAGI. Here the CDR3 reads CASSYSGTREQFF. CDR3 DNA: TGTGCCAGCAGTTACTCCGGGACTAGAGAGCAGTTCTTC.

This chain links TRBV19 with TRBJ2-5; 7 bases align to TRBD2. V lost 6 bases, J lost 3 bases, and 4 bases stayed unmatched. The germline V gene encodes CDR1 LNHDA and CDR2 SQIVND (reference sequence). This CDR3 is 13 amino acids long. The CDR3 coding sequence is TGTGCCAGTAGGAGCCTAGCGGAAGAGACCCAGTACTTC. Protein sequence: CASRSLAEETQYF.

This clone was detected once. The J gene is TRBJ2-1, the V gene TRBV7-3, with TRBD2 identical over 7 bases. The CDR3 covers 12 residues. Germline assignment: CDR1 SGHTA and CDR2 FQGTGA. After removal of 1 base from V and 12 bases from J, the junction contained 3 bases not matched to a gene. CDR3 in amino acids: CASSLKRGRQFF. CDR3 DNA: TGTGCCAGCAGCTTAAAGCGCGGGAGGCAGTTCTTC.